Below, 7 T cell receptor beta chains from the same sample are listed, as sequenced in a study of OX40 agonist ivuxolimab in advanced cancers. Only in-frame clones appear in the TCRdb table, and some are missing; sequencing was by immunoSEQ multiplex PCR. The sample holds more than 45,000 clones, approximately 84% seen once. Sequences were derived from CD4+ or CD8+ T cells sorted from blood, sampled in a trial of the OX40 agonist ivuxolimab. All receptors come from an adult with an advanced solid tumor such as melanoma, head and neck, liver or kidney cancer.

The chain combines TRBV7-9 with TRBJ1-2; 7 nucleotides align to TRBD1. This CDR3 is built from 14 residues. With V trimmed by 7 bases and J by 4 bases, 9 bases remained unmatched. Germline values: CDR1 SEHNR, CDR2 FQNEAQ (reference sequence). The CDR3 reads CASTELGGAYGYTF. CDR3 nucleotide sequence: TGTGCCAGCACCGAGTTAGGGGGCGCCTATGGCTACACCTTC.

This rearrangement joins TRBV16 to TRBJ1-4; D unclear. CDR1 is KGHSY and CDR2 is FQNENV in the germline V gene. The germline V and J ends were trimmed by 5 bases and 4 bases, with 5 bases remaining between them. This CDR3 spans 12 amino acids. The CDR3 nucleotides are TGTGCCAGCAGCGAGTTTAATGAAAAACTGTTTTTT. Residues: CASSEFNEKLFF.

The V call is TRBV4-1, the J call TRBJ2-1; no clear D gene. The CDR3 consists of 16 residues. The V and J ends lost 5 bases and 2 bases respectively, with 16 bases between them. The germline gives CDR1 MGHRA, CDR2 YSYEKL. In DNA, the CDR3 is TGCGCCAGCAGCGAAGTGGATCTCCTAACCTACAATGAGCAGTTCTTC. This encodes CASSEVDLLTYNEQFF.

J is TRBJ2-2 and V is TRBV30; D is tentatively TRBD1 or TRBD2 (5 bases each). The CDR3 consists of 17 residues. V was clipped by 0 bases and J by 6 bases, with 20 bases between them. Germline values: CDR1 GTSNPN, CDR2 SVGIG (reference sequence). CDR3 bases: TGTGCCTGGAGTGTCTTAGCCGGGACGGCCGTCGCCGGGGAGCTGTTTTTT. Amino acids: CAWSVLAGTAVAGELFF.

The chain couples TRBV6-5 to TRBJ2-7; possibly TRBD1 or TRBD2 for D (5 bases each). CDR1 and CDR2 (germline): MNHEY, SVGAGI. Trimming shortened V by 7 bases and J by 3 bases, and 19 bases separated the two germline ends. The CDR3 has 15 residues. The CDR3 spells CASTRSGRDHYEQYF. The CDR3 nucleotides are TGTGCCAGCACCAGATCAGGTCGGGACCACTACGAGCAGTACTTC.

By proportion, this clone is large (0.1 to 1%). The chain employs TRBV6-5 and TRBJ1-1, with D perhaps matching TRBD1 (6 bases). The CDR3 spans 14 residues. Trimming shortened V by 0 bases and J by 12 bases, and 17 bases separated the two germline ends. Germline V gives CDR1 MNHEY, CDR2 SVGAGI. As DNA, the CDR3 is TGTGCCAGCAGTTACTCAGGGGGGCGCGGAGGAACTTTCTTT. This sequence encodes CASSYSGGRGGTFF.

This chain connects TRBV7-2 to TRBJ2-1; 7 nucleotides line up with TRBD2. The length of the CDR3 is 15 residues. V dropped 3 bases and J dropped 10; count of bases not matched to a gene: 12. In germline, CDR1 is SGHTA, CDR2 FQGNSA. In DNA form, the CDR3 reads TGTGCCAGCAGCTTTCGGACTAGGAGGTTCGGGGAGCAGTTCTTC. Translated: CASSFRTRRFGEQFF.